A single TCR beta chain is shown here with its context. Its antigen is currently unknown. The repertoire was sequenced with immunoSEQ multiplex PCR; TCRdb's copy has only in-frame clones and lacks some. The repertoire consists of 43,000 or so clones, with less than 95% occurring once and the leading ten covering approximately 35%. This sample was taken from a study of T cell responses to AZD1222 COVID-19 vaccine. General observations from the study: Seropositive status at baseline applied to only five or six AZD1222 recipients. The span of vaccine-associated CD4 TCRs extended across spike, with dominance at 160-218 and 743-854. Repertoires were obtained only post-peak T cell response. Donors were largely white British and mainly female; clonal diversity was possibly underestimated.

Trimming stripped 4 bases from V and 1 base from J, with 8 bases between. The CDR3 is made up of 13 amino acids. The germline CDR1 and CDR2 sequences are GTSNPN and SVGIG (reference sequence). The receptor comes from an adult who received the AZD1222 COVID-19 vaccine. The material sequenced was peripheral blood, taken 28 days after the second AZD1222 dose. The J gene is TRBJ1-3, the V gene TRBV30; D remains ambiguous. CDR3 nucleotide sequence: TGTGCCTGGACAGGTGATTCTGGAAACACCATATATTTT. This gives the protein CAWTGDSGNTIYF.